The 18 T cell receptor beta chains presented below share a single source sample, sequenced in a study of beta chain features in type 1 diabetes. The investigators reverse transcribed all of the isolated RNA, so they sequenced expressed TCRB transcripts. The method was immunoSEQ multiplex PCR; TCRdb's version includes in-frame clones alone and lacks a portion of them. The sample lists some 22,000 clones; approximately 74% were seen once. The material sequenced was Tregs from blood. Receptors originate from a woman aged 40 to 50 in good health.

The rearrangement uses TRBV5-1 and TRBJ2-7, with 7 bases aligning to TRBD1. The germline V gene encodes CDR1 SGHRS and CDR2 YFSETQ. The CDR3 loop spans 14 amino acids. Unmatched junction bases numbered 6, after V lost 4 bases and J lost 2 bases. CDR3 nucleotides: TGCGCCAGCAGCCGGTGGGACAGAACCTACGAGCAGTACTTC. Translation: CASSRWDRTYEQYF.

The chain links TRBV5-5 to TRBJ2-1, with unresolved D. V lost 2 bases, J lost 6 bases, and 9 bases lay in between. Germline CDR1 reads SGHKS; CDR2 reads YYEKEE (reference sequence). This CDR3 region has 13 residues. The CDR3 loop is CASSFTVFNEQFF. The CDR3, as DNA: TGTGCCAGCAGCTTTACAGTATTCAATGAGCAGTTCTTC.

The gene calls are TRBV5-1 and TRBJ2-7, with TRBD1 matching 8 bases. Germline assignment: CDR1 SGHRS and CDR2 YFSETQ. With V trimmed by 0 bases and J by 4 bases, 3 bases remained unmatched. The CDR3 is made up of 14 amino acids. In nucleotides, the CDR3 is TGCGCCAGCAGCTTGGCAGGGGGCTTATACGAGCAGTACTTC. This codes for CASSLAGGLYEQYF.

CDR3 amino acids: CASSLDRADYGYTF. CDR3 DNA: TGCGCCAGCAGTTTAGACAGGGCGGACTATGGCTACACCTTC. The chain links TRBV5-1 to TRBJ1-2, with 7 bases that match TRBD1. The germline gives CDR1 SGHRS, CDR2 YFSETQ. This CDR3 region has 14 residues. J lost 3 bases, V lost 5 bases, and 7 bases had no gene match.

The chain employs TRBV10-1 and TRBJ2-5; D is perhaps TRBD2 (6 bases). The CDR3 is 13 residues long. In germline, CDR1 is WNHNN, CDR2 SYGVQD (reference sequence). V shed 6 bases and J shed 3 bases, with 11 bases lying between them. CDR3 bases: TGCGCCAGCAGCGCTGGAGGGGAAGAGACCCAGTACTTC. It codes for CASSAGGEETQYF.

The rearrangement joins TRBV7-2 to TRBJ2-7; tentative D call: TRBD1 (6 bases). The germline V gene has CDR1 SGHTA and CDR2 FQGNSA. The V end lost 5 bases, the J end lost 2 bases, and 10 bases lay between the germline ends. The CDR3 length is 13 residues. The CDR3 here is CASSPRGTYEQYF. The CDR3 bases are TGTGCCAGCAGCCCCAGGGGAACCTACGAGCAGTACTTC.

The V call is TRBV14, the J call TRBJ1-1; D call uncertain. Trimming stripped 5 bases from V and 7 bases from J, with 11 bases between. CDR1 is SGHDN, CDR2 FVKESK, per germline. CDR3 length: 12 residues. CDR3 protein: CASSSGPSEAFF. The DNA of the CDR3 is TGTGCCAGCAGCAGCGGACCGAGTGAAGCTTTCTTT.

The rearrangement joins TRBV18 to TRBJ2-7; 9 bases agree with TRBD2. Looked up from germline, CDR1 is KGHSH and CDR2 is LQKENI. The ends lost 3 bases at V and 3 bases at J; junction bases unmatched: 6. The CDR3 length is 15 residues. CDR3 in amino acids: CASSPGGGAVYEQYF. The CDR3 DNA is TGTGCCAGCTCACCTGGCGGGGGGGCCGTCTACGAGCAGTACTTC.

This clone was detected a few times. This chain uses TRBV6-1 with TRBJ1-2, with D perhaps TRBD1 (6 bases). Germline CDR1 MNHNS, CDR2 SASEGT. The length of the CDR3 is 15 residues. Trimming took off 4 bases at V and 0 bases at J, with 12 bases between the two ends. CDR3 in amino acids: CASSVRQATNYGYTF. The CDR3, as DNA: TGTGCCAGCAGTGTTCGACAGGCTACTAACTATGGCTACACCTTC.

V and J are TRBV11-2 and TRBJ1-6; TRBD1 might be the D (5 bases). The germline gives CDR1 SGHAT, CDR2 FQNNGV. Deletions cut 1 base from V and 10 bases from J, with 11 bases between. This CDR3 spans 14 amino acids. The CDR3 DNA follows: TGTGCCAGCAGCTTAGTAAGGGGATGGTCACCCCTCCACTTT. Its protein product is CASSLVRGWSPLHF.

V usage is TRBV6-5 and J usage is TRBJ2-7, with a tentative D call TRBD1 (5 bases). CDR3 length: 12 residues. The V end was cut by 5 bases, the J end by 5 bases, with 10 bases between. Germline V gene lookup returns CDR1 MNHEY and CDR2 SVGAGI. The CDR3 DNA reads TGTGCCAGCAGTAACCAGGGTGACGAGCAGTACTTC. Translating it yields CASSNQGDEQYF.

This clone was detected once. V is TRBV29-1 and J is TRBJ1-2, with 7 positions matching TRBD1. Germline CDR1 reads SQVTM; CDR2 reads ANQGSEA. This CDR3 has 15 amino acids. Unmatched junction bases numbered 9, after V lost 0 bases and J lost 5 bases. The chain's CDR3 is CSVEDLTGAEYGYTF. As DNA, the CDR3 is TGCAGCGTTGAAGATCTCACAGGGGCAGAATATGGCTACACCTTC. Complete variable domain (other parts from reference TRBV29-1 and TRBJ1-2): SAVISQKPSRDICQRGTSLTIQCQVDSQVTMMFWYRQQPGQSLTLIATANQGSEATYESGFVIDKFPISRPNLTFSTLTVSNMSPEDSSIYLCSVEDLTGAEYGYTFGSGTRLTVV.

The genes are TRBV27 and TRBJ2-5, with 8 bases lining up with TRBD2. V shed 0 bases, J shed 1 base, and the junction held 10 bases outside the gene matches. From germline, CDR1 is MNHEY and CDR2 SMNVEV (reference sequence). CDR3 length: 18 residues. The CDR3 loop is CASSLSVLLAGSQETQYF. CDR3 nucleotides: TGTGCCAGCAGTTTATCGGTCCTGCTAGCGGGCAGCCAAGAGACCCAGTACTTC.

Here the CDR3 DNA reads TGTGCCAGCAGTGACCCGGGACAGGGGGCCTATAATTCACCCCTCCACTTT. Translation gives CASSDPGQGAYNSPLHF. The rearrangement uses TRBV6-1 and TRBJ1-6; 11 bases align to TRBD1. CDR1 is MNHNS and CDR2 is SASEGT in the germline V gene. Unmatched junction bases numbered 3, after V lost 3 bases and J lost 2 bases. The CDR3 is 17 amino acids.

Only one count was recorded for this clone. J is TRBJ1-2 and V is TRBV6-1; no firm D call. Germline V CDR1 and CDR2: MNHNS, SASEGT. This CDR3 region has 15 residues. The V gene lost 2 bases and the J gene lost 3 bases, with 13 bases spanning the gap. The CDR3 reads CASSEPNSFYYGYTF. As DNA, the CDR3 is TGTGCCAGCAGTGAACCGAACAGCTTTTACTATGGCTACACCTTC.

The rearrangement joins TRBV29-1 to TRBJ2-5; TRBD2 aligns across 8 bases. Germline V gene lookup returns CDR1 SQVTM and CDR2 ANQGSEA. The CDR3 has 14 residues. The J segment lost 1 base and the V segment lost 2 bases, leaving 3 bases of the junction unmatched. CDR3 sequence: CSVEPGGVQETQYF. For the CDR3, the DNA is TGCAGCGTTGAACCGGGGGGGGTCCAAGAGACCCAGTACTTC.

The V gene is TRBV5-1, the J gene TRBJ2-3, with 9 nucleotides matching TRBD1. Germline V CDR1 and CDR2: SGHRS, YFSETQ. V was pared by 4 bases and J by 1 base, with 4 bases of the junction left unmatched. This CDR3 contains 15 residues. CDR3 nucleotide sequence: TGCGCCAGCAGCCTCCGGACAGGGGGCACAGATACGCAGTATTTT. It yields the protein CASSLRTGGTDTQYF.

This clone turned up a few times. The chain's CDR3 is CASSPRQGISGYTF. The CDR3 DNA follows: TGTGCCAGCAGTCCTAGACAGGGGATATCTGGCTACACCTTC. This rearrangement joins TRBV7-2 to TRBJ1-2; 8 bases are shared with TRBD1. CDR1 and CDR2 (germline): SGHTA, FQGNSA. The CDR3 spans 14 residues. V was pared by 6 bases and J by 7 bases, with 10 bases of the junction left unmatched.